The entry below describes one TCR beta chain. The assay was immunoSEQ multiplex PCR, and TCRdb's table has in-frame clones only and misses some. The sample includes about 89,000 clones, about 87% of them seen just once. The CDR3 consists of 13 residues. Between the trimmed V and J ends, which lost 4 bases and 7 bases, there was a span of 11 bases. Germline V gives CDR1 SGHRS, CDR2 YFSETQ. This entry comes from a study of blood T cell repertoires in COVID-19. About the study: T cells, B-cell-depleted T cells, or PBMCs provided the cDNA or gDNA that served as material.

This clonotype was sampled from a man aged 60-69 years with acute or convalescent COVID-19. Sequenced sample: peripheral blood. V gene TRBV5-1 combines with J gene TRBJ2-2; perhaps TRBD2 as D (6 bases). The CDR3 spells CASSPGSGGELFF. The CDR3 region has the DNA TGCGCCAGCAGCCCCGGGAGCGGCGGGGAGCTGTTTTTT.